This TCR beta chain is drawn from a study of early stage breast cancer tumors. Across the study: Invasive lobular carcinomas made up about 35% of the 12 ER+/PR+/HER2- tumors.

General study findings and limits: Bulk DNA sequencing of unsorted cells missed chain pairing and markers. Comparing each tissue with blood distinguished tumor from normal in about 85% of the 16 patients. Tumors had roughly 2.5-fold higher T cell density and higher clonality than adjacent normal breast tissue.

This CDR3 has 16 residues. Trimming cost V 4 bases and J 7 bases; bases outside gene matches: 12. Germline loops: CDR1 SGHRS, CDR2 YFSETQ. This clone showed up just a few times. Its target is not known. Here immunoSEQ multiplex PCR was the method, and the copy in TCRdb shows in-frame clones only, minus some. Here the sample spans about 58,000 clones, 70% to 80% being singletons. Material for sequencing was blood. The rearrangement joins TRBV5-1 to TRBJ1-1; 11 nucleotides line up with TRBD1. This receptor was obtained from a person under 45 with breast cancer. CDR3 sequence: CASSPAVDRGHGEAFF. In DNA, the CDR3 is TGCGCCAGCAGCCCCGCAGTGGACAGGGGGCATGGTGAAGCTTTCTTT.